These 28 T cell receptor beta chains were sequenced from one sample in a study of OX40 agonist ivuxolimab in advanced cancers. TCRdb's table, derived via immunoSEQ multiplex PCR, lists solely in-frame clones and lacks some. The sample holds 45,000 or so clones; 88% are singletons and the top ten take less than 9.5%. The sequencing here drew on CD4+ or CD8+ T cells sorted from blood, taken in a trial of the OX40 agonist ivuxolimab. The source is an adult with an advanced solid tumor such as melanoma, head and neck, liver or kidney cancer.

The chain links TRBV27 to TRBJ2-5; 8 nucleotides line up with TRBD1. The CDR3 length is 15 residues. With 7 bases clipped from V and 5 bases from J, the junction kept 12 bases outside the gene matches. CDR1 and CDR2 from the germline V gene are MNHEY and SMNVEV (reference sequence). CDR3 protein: CASTLRTGFMETQYF. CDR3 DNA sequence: TGTGCCAGCACTCTCCGGACAGGGTTCATGGAGACCCAGTACTTC.

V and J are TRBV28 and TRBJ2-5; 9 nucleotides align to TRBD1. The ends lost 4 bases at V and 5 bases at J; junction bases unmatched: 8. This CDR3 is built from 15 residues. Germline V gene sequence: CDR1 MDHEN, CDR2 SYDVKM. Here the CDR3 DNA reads TGTGCCAGCAGTTCTACAGGGGGCGGGTCGGAGACCCAGTACTTC. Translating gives CASSSTGGGSETQYF.

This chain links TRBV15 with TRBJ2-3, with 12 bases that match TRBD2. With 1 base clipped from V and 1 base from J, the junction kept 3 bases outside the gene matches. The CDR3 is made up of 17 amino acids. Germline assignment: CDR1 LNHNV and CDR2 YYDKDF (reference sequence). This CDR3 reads CATSRARTSGGTDTQYF. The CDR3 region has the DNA TGTGCCACCAGCAGAGCCAGGACTAGCGGGGGCACAGATACGCAGTATTTT.

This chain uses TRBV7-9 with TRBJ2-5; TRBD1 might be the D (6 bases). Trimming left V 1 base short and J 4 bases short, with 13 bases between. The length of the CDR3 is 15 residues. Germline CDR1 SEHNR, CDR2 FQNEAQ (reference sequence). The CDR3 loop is CASSLGSQGRETQYF. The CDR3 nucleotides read TGTGCCAGCAGCTTAGGGTCCCAGGGGCGAGAGACCCAGTACTTC.

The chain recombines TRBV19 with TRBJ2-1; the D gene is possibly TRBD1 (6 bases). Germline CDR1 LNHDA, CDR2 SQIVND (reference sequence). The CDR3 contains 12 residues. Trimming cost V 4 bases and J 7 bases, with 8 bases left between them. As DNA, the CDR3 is TGTGCCAGTAGTAACAGGGAGAATGAGCAGTTCTTC. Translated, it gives CASSNRENEQFF.

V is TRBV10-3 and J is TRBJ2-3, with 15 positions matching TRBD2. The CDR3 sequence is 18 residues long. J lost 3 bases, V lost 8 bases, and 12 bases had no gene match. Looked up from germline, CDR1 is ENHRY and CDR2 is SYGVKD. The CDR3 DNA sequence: TGTGCCATCTCTCCGGGACTAGCGGGAGGAGGGAGTACAGATACGCAGTATTTT. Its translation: CAISPGLAGGGSTDTQYF.

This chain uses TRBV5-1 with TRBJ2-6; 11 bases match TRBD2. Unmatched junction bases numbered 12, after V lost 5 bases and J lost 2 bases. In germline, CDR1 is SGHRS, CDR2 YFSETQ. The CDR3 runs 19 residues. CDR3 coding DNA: TGCGCCAGCAGAATCGGTAGCGGGAGGGCCGTCCCTGGGGCCAACGTCCTGACTTTC. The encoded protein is CASRIGSGRAVPGANVLTF.

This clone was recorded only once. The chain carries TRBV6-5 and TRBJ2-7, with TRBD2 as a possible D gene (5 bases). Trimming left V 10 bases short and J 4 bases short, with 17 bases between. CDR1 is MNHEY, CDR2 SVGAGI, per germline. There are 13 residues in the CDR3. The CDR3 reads CATVRGPGYEQYF. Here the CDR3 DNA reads TGTGCCACCGTTCGCGGGCCAGGATACGAGCAGTACTTC.

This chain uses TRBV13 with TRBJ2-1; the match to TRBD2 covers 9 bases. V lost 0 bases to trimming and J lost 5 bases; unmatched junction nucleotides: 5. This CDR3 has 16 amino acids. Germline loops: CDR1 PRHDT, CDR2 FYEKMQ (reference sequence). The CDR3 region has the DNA TGTGCCAGCAGCTTAGGACTAGCGGGTAACGACAATGAGCAGTTCTTC. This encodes CASSLGLAGNDNEQFF. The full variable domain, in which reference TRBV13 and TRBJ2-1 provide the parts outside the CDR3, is AAGVIQSPRHLIKEKRETATLKCYPIPRHDTVYWYQQGPGQDPQFLISFYEKMQSDKGSIPDRFSAQQFSDYHSELNMSSLELGDSALYFCASSLGLAGNDNEQFFGPGTRLTVL.

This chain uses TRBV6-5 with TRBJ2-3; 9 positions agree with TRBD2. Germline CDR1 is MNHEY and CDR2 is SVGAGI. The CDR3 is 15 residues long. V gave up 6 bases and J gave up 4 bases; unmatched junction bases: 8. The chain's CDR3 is CASRTGTSSPDTQYF. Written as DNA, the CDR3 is TGTGCCAGCAGAACCGGGACTAGCAGTCCAGATACGCAGTATTTT.

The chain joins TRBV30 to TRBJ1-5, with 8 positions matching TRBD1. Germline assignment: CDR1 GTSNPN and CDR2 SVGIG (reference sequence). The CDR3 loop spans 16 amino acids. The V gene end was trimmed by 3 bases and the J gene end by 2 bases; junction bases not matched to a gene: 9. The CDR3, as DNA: TGTGCCTGGAGCCGGACAGGGATAGTGGGCAATCAGCCCCAGCATTTT. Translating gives CAWSRTGIVGNQPQHF.

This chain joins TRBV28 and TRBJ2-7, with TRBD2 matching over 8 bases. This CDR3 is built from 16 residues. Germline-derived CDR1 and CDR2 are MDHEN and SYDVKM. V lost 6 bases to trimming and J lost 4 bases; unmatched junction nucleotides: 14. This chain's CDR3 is CASSPGGPSGLYEQYF. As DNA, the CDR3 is TGTGCCAGCAGCCCTGGGGGGCCTAGCGGGTTGTACGAGCAGTACTTC.

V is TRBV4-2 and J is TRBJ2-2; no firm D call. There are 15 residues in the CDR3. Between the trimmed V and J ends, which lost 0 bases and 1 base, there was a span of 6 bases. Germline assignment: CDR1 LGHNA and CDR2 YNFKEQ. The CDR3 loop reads CASSQDRGNTGELFF. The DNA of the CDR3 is TGTGCCAGCAGCCAAGATAGAGGGAACACCGGGGAGCTGTTTTTT.

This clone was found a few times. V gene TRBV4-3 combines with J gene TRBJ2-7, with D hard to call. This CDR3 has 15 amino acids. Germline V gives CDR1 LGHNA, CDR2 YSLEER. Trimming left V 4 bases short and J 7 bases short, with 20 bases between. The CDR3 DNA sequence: TGCGCCAGCAGCCCGGAGTCGGATCCCCGGGTTGAGCAGTACTTC. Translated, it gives CASSPESDPRVEQYF.

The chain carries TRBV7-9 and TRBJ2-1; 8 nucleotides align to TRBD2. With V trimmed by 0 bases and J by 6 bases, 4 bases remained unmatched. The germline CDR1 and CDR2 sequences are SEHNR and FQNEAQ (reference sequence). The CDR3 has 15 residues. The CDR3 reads CASSLAGLVANEQFF. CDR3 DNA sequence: TGTGCCAGCAGCTTAGCGGGACTAGTTGCCAATGAGCAGTTCTTC. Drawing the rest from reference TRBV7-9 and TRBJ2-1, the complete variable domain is DTGVSQNPRHKITKRGQNVTFRCDPISEHNRLYWYRQTLGQGPEFLTYFQNEAQLEKSRLLSDRFSAERPKGSFSTLEIQRTEQGDSAMYLCASSLAGLVANEQFFGPGTRLTVL.

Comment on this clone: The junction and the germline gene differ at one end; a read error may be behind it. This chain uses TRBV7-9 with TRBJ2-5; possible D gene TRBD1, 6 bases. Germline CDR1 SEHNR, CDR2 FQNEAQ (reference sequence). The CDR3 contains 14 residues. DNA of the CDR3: TGTGCCAGCAGCTTAATGCAGGGGCAAGGGACCCAGTACTTC. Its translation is CASSLMQGQGTQYF. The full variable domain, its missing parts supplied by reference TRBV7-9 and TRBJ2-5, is DTGVSQNPRHKITKRGQNVTFRCDPISEHNRLYWYRQTLGQGPEFLTYFQNEAQLEKSRLLSDRFSAERPKGSFSTLEIQRTEQGDSAMYLCASSLMQGQGTQYFGPGTRLLVL.

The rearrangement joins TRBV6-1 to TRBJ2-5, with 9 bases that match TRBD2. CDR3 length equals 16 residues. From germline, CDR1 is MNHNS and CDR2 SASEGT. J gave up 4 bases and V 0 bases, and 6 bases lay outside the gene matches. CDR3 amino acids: CASSEARGGAGETQYF. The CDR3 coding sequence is TGTGCCAGCAGTGAAGCGCGGGGGGGTGCAGGAGAGACCCAGTACTTC.

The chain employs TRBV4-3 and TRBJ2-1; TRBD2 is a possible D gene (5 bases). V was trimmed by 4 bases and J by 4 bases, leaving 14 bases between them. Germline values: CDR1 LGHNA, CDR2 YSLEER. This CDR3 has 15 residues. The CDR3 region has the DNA TGCGCCAGCAGCCCCTCGGATCCGGGGTACAATGAGCAGTTCTTC. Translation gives CASSPSDPGYNEQFF.

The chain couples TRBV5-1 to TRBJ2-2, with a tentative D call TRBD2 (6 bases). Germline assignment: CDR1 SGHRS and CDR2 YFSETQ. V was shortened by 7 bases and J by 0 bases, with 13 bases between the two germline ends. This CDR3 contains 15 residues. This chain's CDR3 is CASSRGGSNTGELFF. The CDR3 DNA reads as TGCGCCAGCTCGCGGGGCGGCTCGAACACCGGGGAGCTGTTTTTT.

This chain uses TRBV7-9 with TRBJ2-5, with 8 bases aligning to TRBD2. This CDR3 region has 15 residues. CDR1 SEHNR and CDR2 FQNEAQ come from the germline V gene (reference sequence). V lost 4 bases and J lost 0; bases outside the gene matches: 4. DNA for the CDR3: TGTGCCAGCAGCTCCGGGGGGGGACACCAAGAGACCCAGTACTTC. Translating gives CASSSGGGHQETQYF. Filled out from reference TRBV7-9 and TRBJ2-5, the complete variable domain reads DTGVSQNPRHKITKRGQNVTFRCDPISEHNRLYWYRQTLGQGPEFLTYFQNEAQLEKSRLLSDRFSAERPKGSFSTLEIQRTEQGDSAMYLCASSSGGGHQETQYFGPGTRLLVL.

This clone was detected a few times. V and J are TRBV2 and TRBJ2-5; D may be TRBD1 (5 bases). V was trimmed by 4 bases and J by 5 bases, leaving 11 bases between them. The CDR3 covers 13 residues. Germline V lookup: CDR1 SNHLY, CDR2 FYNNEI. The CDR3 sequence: CASSGAGMETQYF. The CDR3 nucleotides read TGTGCCAGCAGTGGGGCAGGGATGGAGACCCAGTACTTC.

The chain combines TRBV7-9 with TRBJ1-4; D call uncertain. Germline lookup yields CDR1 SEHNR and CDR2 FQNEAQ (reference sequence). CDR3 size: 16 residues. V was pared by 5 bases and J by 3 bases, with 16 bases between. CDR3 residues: CASSPTASRSNEKLFF. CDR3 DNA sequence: TGTGCCAGCAGCCCAACAGCCTCAAGATCTAATGAAAAACTGTTTTTT.

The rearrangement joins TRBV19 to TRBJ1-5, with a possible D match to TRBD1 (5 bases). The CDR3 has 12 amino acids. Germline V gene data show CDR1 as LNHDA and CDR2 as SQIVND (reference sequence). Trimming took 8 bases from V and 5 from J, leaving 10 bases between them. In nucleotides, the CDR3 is TGTGCCAGTTTGGGAGGGGATCAGCCCCAGCATTTT. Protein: CASLGGDQPQHF.

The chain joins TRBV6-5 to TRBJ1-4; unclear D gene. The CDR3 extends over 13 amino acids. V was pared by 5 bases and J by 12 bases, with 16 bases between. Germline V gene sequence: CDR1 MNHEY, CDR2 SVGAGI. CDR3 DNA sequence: TGTGCCAGCAGTCCCCTCCGGAGGGATCAACTGTTTTTT. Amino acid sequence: CASSPLRRDQLFF.

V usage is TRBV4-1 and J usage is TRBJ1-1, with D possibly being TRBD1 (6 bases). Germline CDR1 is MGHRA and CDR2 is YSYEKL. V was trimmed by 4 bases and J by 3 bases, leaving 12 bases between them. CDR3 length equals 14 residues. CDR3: CASSRAGADTEAFF. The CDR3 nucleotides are TGCGCCAGCAGCCGGGCAGGGGCGGACACTGAAGCTTTCTTT.

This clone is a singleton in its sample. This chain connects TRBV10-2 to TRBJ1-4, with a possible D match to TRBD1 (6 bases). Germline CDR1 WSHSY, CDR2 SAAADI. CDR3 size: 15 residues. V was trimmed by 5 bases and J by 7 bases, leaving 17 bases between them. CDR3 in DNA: TGCGCCAGCAGTCTTTCCGGGACAAGGGGTGAAAAACTGTTTTTT. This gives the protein CASSLSGTRGEKLFF.

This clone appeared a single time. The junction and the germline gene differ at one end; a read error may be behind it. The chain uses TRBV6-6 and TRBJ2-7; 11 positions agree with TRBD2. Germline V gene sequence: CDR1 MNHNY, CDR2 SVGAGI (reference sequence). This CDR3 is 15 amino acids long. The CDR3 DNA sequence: TGTGCCATCAGTCACACTAGCGGGAGTGAGGACGAGCAGTACTTC. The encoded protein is CAISHTSGSEDEQYF.

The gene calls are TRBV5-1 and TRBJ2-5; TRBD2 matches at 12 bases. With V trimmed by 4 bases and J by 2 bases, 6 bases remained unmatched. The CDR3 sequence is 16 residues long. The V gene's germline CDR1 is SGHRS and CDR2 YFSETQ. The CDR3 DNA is TGCGCCAGCAGCATGGGACTAGCGGGCTTACAAGAGACCCAGTACTTC. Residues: CASSMGLAGLQETQYF.